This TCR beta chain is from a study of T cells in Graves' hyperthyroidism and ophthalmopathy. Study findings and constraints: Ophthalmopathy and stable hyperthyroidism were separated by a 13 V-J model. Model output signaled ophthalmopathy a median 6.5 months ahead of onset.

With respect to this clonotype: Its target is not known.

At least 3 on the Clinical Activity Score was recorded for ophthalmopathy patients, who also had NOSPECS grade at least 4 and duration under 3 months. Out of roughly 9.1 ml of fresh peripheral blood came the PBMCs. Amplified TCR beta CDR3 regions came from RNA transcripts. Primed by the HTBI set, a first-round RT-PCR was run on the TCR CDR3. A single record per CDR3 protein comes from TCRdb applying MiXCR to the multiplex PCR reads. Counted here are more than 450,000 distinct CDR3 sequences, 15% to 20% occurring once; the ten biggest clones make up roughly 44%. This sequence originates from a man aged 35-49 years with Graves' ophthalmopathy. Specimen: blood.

The CDR3 DNA follows: TGCGCCAGCAGCGAGCCCGGGACAGGGGGTGGCTACACCTTC. Protein product: CASSEPGTGGGYTF. The J gene is TRBJ1-2, the V gene TRBV5-1; the match to TRBD1 covers 11 bases. The junction had 6 bases not matched to a gene; V was cut back by 4 bases and J by 7 bases. CDR3 size: 14 residues. Germline assignment: CDR1 SGHRS and CDR2 YFSETQ.